This entry is about one T cell receptor (beta chain). No antigen is known for it. There are 14 residues in the CDR3. The germline V gene encodes CDR1 SEHNR and CDR2 FQNEAQ (reference sequence). V was clipped by 5 bases and J by 3 bases, with 14 bases between them. A single record per CDR3 protein comes from TCRdb applying MiXCR to the PCR reads. The sample records more than 550,000 distinct CDR3 sequences, about 25% being singletons. The sample originates from a study of molecular identifiers for immune sequencing clone quantification. General study results and limits: A single cell's spiked Jurkat TCR RNA was reportedly detectable among 900,000 to 1,000,000 naive cells.

The receptor was derived from a human donor in good health. Some libraries in this study had Jurkat cell RNA spiked in. What was sequenced was naive CD8+ T cells from blood, with Jurkat cell RNA spiked in. The subset is: FACS-sorted CD8+CD4-CCR7+CD45RA+ naive T cells. The chain uses TRBV7-9 and TRBJ2-7; maybe TRBD2 (5 bases). The CDR3 is CASSADGEGYEQYF. The CDR3 nucleotides are TGTGCCAGCAGCGCGGACGGGGAAGGCTACGAGCAGTACTTC.